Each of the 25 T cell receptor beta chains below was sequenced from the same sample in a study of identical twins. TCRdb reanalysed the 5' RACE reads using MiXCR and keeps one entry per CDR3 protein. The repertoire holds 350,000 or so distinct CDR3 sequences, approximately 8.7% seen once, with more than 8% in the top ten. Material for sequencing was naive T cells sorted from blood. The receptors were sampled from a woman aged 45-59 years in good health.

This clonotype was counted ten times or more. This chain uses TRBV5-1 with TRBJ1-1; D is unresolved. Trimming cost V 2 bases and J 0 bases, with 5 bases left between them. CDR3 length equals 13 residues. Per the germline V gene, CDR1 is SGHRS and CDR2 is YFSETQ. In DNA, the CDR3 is TGCGCCAGCAGCTTTACAATGAACACTGAAGCTTTCTTT. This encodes CASSFTMNTEAFF.

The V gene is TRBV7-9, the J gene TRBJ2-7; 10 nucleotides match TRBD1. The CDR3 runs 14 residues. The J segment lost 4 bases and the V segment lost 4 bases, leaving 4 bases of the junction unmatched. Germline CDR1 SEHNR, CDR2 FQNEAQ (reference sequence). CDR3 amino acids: CASSYPGQGYEQYF. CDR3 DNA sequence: TGTGCCAGCAGCTACCCGGGACAGGGGTACGAGCAGTACTTC.

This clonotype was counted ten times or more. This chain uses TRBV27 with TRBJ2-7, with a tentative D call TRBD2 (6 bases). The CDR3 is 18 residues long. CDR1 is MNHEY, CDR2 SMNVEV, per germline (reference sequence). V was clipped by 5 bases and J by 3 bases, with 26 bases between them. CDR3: CASSRVGLLPLTFYEQYF. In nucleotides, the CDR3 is TGTGCCAGCAGTAGGGTCGGACTACTTCCCCTTACCTTCTACGAGCAGTACTTC.

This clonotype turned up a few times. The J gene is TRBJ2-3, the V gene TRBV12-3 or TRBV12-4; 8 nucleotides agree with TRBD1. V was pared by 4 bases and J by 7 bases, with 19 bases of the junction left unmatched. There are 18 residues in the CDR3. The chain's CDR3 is CASSSSYKQGDPLNTQYF. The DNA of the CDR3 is TGTGCCAGCAGTTCGTCATACAAACAGGGGGACCCCCTCAATACGCAGTATTTT.

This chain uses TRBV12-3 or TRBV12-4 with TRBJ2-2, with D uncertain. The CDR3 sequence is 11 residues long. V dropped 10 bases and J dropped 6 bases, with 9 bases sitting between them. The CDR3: CATSGPGELFF. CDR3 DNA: TGTGCCACCTCCGGGCCCGGGGAGCTGTTTTTT.

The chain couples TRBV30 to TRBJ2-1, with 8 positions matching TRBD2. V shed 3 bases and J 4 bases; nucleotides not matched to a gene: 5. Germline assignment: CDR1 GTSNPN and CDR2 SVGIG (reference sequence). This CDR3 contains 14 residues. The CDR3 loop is CAWRLRGGYNEQFF. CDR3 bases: TGTGCCTGGAGGCTCCGGGGGGGTTACAATGAGCAGTTCTTC.

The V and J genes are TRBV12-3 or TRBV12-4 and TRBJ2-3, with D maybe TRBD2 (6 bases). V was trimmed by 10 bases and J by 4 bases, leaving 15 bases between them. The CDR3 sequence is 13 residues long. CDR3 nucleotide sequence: TGTGCCACCAGCCGAACGGGGGCAGATACGCAGTATTTT. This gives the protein CATSRTGADTQYF.

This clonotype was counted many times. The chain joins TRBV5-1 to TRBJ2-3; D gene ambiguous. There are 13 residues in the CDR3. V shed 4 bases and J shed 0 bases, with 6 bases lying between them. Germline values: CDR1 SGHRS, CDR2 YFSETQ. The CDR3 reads CASSAPSTDTQYF. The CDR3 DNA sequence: TGCGCCAGCAGCGCGCCTAGCACAGATACGCAGTATTTT.

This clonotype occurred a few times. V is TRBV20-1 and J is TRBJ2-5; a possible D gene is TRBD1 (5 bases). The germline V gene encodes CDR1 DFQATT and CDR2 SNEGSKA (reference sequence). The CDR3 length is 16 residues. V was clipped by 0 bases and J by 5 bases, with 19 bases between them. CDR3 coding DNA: TGCAGTGCTAGAGATACCCGAAGGGGCAGGGCCGAGACCCAGTACTTC. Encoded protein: CSARDTRRGRAETQYF.

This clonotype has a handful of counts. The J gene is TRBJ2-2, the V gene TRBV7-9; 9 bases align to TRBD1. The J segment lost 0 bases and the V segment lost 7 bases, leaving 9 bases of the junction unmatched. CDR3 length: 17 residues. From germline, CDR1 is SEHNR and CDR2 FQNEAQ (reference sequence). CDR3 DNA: TGTGCCAGCAAAAGACAGGGGGTTCAACCGAACACCGGGGAGCTGTTTTTT. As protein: CASKRQGVQPNTGELFF.

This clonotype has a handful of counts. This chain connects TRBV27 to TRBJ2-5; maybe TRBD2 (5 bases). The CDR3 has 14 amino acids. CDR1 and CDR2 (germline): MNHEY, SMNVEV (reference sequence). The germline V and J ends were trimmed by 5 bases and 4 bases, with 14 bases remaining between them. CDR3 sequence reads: CASSQGLGRETQYF. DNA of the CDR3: TGTGCCAGCAGTCAAGGACTGGGAAGAGAGACCCAGTACTTC.

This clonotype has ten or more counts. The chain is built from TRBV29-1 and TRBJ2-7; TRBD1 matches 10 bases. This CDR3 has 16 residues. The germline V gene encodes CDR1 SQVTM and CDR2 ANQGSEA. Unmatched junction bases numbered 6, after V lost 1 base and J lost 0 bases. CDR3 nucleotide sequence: TGCAGCGTTGAAGTGGTTGGGACAGGGGTCTCCTACGAGCAGTACGTC. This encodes CSVEVVGTGVSYEQYV.

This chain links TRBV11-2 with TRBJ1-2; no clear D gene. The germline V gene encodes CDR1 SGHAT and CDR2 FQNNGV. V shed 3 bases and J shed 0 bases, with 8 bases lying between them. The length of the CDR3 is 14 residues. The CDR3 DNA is TGTGCCAGCAGCTTTTCCGGTACTAACTATGGCTACACCTTC. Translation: CASSFSGTNYGYTF.

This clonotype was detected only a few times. CDR3 DNA: TGTGCCAGCAGCGTATATGAGCAACTTGGGCCTTTGAACACCGGGGAGCTGTTTTTT. This encodes CASSVYEQLGPLNTGELFF. The chain links TRBV9 to TRBJ2-2; D unclear. There are 19 residues in the CDR3. Per the germline V gene, CDR1 is SGDLS and CDR2 is YYNGEE. The V gene lost 1 base and the J gene lost 1 base, with 20 bases spanning the gap.

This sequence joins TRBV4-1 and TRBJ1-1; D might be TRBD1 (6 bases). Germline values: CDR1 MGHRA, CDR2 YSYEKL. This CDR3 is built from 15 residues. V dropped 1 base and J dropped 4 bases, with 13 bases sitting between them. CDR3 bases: TGCGCCAGCAGCCAAGCCAGAGGGGGGGGCACTGAAGCTTTCTTT. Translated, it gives CASSQARGGGTEAFF.

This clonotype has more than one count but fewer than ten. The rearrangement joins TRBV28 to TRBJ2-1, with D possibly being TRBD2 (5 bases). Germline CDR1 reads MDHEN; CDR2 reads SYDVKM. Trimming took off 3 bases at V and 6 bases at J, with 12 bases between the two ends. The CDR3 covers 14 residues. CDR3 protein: CASSLPSRPNEQFF. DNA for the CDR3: TGTGCCAGCAGTTTGCCTAGCAGGCCCAATGAGCAGTTCTTC. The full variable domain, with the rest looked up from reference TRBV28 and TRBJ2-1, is DVKVTQSSRYLVKRTGEKVFLECVQDMDHENMFWYRQDPGLGLRLIYFSYDVKMKEKGDIPEGYSVSREKKERFSLILESASTNQTSMYLCASSLPSRPNEQFFGPGTRLTVL.

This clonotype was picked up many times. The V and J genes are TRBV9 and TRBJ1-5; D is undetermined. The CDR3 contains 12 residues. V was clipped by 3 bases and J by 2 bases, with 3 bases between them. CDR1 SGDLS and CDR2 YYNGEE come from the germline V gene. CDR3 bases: TGTGCCAGCAGCGCGGGCAATCAGCCCCAGCATTTT. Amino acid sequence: CASSAGNQPQHF.

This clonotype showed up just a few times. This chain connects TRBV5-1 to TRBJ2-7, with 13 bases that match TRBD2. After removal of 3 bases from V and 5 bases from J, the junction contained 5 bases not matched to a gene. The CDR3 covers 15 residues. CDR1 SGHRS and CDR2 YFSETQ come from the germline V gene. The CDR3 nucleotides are TGCGCCAGCAGCTCCGGACTAGCGGGAGTCAACGAGCAGTACTTC. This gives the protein CASSSGLAGVNEQYF.

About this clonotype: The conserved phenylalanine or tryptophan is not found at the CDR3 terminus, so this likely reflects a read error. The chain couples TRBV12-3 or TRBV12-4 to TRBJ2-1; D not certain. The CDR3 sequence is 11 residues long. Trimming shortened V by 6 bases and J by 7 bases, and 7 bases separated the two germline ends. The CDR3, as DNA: TGTGCCAGCAGCCAAGGGAATGAGCAGTTCTGC. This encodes CASSQGNEQFC.

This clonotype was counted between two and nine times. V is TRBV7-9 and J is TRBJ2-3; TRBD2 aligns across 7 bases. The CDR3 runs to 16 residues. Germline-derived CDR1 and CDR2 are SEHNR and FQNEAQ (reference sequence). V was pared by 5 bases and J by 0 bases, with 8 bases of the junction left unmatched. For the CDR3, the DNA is TGTGCCAGCAGCCCATCAGACGGGGGGAGCACAGATACGCAGTATTTT. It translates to CASSPSDGGSTDTQYF.

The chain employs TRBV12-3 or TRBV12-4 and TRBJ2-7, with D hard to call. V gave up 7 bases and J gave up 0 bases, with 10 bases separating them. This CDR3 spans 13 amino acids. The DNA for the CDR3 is TGTGCCAGCAAACAGTCCAACTCCTACGAGCAGTACTTC. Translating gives CASKQSNSYEQYF.

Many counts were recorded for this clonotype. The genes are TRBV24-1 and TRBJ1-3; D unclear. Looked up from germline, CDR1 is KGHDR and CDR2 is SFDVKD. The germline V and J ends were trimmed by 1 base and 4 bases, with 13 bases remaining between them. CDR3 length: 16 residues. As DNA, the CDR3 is TGTGCCACCAGTGATTTACCCGGATTCGAAGGAAACACCATATATTTT. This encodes CATSDLPGFEGNTIYF.

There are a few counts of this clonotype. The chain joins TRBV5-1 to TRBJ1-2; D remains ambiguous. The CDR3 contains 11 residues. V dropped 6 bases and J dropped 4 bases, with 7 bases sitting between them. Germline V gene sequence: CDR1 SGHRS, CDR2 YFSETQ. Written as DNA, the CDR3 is TGCGCCAGCACTGAAGGCTATGGCTACACCTTC. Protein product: CASTEGYGYTF.

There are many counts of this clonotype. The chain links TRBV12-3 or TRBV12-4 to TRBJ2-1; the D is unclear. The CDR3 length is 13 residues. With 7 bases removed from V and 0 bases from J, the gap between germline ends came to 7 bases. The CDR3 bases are TGTGCCAGCATGGTAAGCTCCTACAATGAGCAGTTCTTC. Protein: CASMVSSYNEQFF.

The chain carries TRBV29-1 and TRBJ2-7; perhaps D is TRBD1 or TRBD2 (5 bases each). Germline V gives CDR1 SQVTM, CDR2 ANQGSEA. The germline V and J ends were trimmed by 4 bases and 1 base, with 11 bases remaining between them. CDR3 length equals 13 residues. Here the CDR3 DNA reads TGCAGCGTTGTAGGGGACGATTCCTACGAGCAGTACTTC. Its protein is CSVVGDDSYEQYF.